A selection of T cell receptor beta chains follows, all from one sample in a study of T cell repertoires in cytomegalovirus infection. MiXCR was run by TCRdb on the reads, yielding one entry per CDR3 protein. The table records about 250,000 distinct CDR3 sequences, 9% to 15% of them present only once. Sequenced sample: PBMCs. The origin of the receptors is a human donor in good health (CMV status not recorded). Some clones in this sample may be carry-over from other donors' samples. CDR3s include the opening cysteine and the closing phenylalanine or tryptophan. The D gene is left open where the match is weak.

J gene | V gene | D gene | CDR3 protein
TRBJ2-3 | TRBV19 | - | CASSILANTDTQYF
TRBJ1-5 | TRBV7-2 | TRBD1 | CASSSRGGNQPQHF
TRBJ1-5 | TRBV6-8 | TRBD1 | CASSYGGGGNQPQHF
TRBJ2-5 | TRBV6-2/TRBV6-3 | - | CASTLRYQETQYF
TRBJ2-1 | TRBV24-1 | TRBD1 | CATSDDRVRNEQFF
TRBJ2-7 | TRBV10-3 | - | CAIKGTILSYEQYF
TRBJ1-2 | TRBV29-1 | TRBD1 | CSVRTGDYGYTF
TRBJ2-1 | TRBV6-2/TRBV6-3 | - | CASTLDLLNEQFF
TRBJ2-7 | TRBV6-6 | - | CASSYSNGADPEQYF
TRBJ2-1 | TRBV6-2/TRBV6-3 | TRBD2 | CASSLASGSYEQFF
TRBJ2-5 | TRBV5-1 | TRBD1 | CASSLEGQGQETQYF
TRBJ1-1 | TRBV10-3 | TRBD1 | CAISDPGGEAFF
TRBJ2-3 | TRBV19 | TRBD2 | CASSPLGGLADTQYF
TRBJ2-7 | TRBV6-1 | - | CASSQLDLYEQYF
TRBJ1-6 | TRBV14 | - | CASSQVDYNSPLHF
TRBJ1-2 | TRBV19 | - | CASSIEDNGYTF
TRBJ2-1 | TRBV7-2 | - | CASSSTPSNEQFF
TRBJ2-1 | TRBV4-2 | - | CASSQDLLGVGANEQFF
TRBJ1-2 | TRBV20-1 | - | CSARRGGGYTF
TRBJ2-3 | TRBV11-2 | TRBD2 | CASSFRGGSGSPDTQYF
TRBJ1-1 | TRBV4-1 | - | CASSLTNGNTEAFF
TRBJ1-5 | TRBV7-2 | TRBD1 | CASSPGTGPNQPQHF
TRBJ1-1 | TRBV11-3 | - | CASSSSGEGEAFF
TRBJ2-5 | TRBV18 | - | CASSPPSRETQYF
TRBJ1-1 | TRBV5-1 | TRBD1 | CASSPGQGELSFF
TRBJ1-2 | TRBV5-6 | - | CASSLRGGYGYTF
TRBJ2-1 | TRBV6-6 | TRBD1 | CASSKILTGASSYNEQFF
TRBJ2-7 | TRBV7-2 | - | CASSLGPAGEQYF
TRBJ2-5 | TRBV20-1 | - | CSASTGAGETQYF
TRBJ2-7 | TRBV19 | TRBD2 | CASSIDSSGRFAEQYF
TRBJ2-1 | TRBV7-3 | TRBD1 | CASSRDSGVINEQFF
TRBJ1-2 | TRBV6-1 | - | CASNEGTRGYTF
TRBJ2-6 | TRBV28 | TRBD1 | CASSLDRATISGANVLTF
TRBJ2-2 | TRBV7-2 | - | CASSLNAGTGELFF
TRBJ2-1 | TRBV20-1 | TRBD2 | CSASLRHGEAGAYNEQFF
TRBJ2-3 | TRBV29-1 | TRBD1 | CSGCRRDRAADTQYF
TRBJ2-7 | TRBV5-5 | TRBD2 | CASSPLAGQQYF
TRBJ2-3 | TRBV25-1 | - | CASSESGWTDTQYF
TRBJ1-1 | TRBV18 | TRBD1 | CASSPLPMTGGNTEAFF
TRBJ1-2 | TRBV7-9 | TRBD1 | CASSGDRTLYGYTF
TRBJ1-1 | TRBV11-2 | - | CASSLGETPNTEAFF
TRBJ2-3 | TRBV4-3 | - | CASSQDVLASDTQYF
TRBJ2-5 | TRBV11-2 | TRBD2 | CASTPTSGQETQYF
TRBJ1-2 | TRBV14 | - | CASSPSGPPGYGYTF
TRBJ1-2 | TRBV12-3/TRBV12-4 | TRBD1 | CASSSRGRTGSDGYTF